A selection of T cell receptor beta chains follows, all from one sample in a study of molecular identifiers for immune sequencing clone quantification. MiXCR was run by TCRdb on the PCR reads, yielding one entry per CDR3 protein. This sample has about half a million distinct CDR3 sequences, with about a fifth found just once. Specimen: naive CD8+ T cells from blood, with Jurkat cell RNA spiked in. These receptors all stem from a human donor in good health. Some libraries in this study had Jurkat cell RNA spiked in. CDR3s include the opening cysteine and the closing phenylalanine or tryptophan.

TRBJ2-7 | TRBV7-9 | CASSGRTSGTHEQYF
TRBJ2-6 | TRBV6-5 | CASSYYTGSGANVLTF
TRBJ2-7 | TRBV7-9 | CASSPWSSGTYEQYF
TRBJ2-7 | TRBV20-1 | CSAAVGANSYEQYF
TRBJ1-1 | TRBV28 | CASSFRGLMNTEAFF
TRBJ2-7 | TRBV6-5 | CASSTTSGRLAEQYF
TRBJ2-5 | TRBV28 | CASSFLPETQYF
TRBJ1-1 | TRBV18 | CASSPPIRNTEAFF
TRBJ1-1 | TRBV29-1 | CSVEGGTVTEAFF
TRBJ2-7 | TRBV5-1 | CASQAGQGAYEQYF